This T cell receptor (beta chain) was identified during a study of blood T cells in healthy people across ages. The study's findings and limits: TCR beta diversity per million T cells fell roughly linearly with age.

The CDR3 length is 15 residues. The V end was cut by 1 base, the J end by 5 bases, with 14 bases between. Germline assignment: CDR1 SGHTA and CDR2 FQGNSA. With respect to this clonotype: What it binds is not known.

Together with a sample-barcoded 5' primer, a J-beta primer mix was included in a second PCR lasting roughly 6 to 12 cycles. Through a template-switch adaptor with 12 random nucleotides, each cDNA molecule received a tag. MiXCR, run by TCRdb on the 5' RACE reads, gives a single entry per CDR3 protein. The sample lists 2 million or so distinct CDR3 sequences; 40% to 55% were seen once. The material sequenced was blood. This TCR came from a woman aged 35 to 49 in good health. The chain has TRBV7-2 and TRBJ1-1, with D perhaps matching TRBD1 (5 bases). The CDR3 region has the DNA TGTGCCAGCAGCTTAGAGGTCCTTCGGGGGACTGAAGCTTTCTTT. Its translation: CASSLEVLRGTEAFF.